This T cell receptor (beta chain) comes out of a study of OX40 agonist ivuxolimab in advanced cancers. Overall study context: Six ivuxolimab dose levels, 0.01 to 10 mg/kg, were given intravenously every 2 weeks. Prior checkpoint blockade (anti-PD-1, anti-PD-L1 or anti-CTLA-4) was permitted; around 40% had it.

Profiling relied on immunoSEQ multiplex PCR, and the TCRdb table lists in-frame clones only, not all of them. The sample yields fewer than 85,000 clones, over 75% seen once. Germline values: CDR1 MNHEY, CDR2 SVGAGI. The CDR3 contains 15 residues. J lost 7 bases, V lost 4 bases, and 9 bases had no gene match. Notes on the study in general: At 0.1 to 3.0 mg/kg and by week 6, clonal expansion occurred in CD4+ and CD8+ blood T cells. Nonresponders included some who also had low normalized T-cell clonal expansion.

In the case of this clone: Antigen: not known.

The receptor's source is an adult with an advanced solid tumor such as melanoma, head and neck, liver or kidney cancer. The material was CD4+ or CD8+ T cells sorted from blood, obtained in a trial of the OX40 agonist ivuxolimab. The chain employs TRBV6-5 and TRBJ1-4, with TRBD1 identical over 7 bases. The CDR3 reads CASSSDTSGGEKLFF. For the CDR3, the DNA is TGTGCCAGCAGTTCCGACACCTCAGGGGGTGAAAAACTGTTTTTT.